Given below is one T cell receptor beta chain in context. Here immunoSEQ multiplex PCR was the method, and the copy in TCRdb shows in-frame clones only, minus some. The table lists around 50,000 clones, roughly 94% of them singletons. V dropped 2 bases and J dropped 0; count of bases not matched to a gene: 6. The CDR3 contains 16 residues. The germline V gene has CDR1 ENHRY and CDR2 SYGVKD. The data were obtained in a study of T cell changes during pregnancy in multiple sclerosis. The chain has TRBV10-3 and TRBJ1-1; 7 nucleotides agree with TRBD1. Source: CD8+ T cells from peripheral blood mononuclear cells, taken in the first trimester of pregnancy. This TCR derives from a female donor with multiple sclerosis, enrolled in a pregnancy study. The CDR3 region is CAISEGDSLMNTEAFF. CDR3 sequence (DNA): TGTGCCATCAGTGAGGGGGACAGTTTGATGAACACTGAAGCTTTCTTT.